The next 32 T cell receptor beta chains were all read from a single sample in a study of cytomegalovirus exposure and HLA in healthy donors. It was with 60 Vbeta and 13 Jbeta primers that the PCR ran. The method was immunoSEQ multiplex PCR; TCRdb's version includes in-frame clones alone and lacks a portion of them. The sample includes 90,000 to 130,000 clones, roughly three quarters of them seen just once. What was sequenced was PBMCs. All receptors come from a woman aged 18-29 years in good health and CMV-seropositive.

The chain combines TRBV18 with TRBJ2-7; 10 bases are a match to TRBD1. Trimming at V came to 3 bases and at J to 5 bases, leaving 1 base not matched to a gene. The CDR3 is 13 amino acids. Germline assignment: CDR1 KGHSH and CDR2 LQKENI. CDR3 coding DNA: TGTGCCAGCTCACCCGGGACAGGGGACGAGCAGTACTTC. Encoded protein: CASSPGTGDEQYF.

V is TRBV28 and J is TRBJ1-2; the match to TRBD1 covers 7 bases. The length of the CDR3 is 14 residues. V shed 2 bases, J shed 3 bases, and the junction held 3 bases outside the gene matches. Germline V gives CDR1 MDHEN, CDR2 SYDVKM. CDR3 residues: CASSLAGTDYGYTF. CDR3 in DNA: TGTGCCAGCAGTTTAGCCGGGACAGACTATGGCTACACCTTC.

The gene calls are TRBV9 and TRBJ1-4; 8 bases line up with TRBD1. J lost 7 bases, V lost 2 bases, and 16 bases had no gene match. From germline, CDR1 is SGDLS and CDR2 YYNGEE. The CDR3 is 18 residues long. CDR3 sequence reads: CASSVGQGATTLAEKLFF. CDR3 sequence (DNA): TGTGCCAGCAGCGTGGGTCAGGGGGCCACCACGCTGGCTGAAAAACTGTTTTTT.

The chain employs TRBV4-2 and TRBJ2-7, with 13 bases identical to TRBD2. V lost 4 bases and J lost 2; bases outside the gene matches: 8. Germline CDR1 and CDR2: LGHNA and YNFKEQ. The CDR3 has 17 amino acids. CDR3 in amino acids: CASSPRRTSGSPYEQYF. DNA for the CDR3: TGTGCCAGCAGCCCTCGCCGGACTAGCGGGAGCCCCTACGAGCAGTACTTC.

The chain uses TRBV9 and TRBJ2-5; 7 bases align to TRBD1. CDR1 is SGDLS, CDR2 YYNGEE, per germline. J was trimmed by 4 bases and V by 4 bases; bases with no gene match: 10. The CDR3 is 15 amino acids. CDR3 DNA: TGTGCCAGCAGCCGTTCCCCAGGGGGTATAGAGACCCAGTACTTC. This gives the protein CASSRSPGGIETQYF.

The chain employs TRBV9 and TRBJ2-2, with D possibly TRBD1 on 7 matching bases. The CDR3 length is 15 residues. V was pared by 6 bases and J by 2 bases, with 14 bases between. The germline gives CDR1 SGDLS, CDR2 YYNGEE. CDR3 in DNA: TGTGCCAGCACCCCAGGGGGACTTAACACCGGGGAGCTGTTTTTT. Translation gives CASTPGGLNTGELFF.

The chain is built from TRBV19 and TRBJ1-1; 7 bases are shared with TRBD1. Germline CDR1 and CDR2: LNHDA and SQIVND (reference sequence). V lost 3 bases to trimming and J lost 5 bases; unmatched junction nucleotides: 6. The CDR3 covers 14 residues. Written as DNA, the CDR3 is TGTGCCAGTAGTATGAAGGGGGCAGGGACTGAAGCTTTCTTT. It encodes CASSMKGAGTEAFF.

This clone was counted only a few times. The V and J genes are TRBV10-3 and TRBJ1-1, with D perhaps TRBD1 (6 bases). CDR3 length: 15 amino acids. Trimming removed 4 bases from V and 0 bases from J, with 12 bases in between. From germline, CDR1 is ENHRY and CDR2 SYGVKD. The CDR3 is CAISGGTTMNTEAFF. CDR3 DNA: TGTGCCATCAGTGGAGGGACAACCATGAACACTGAAGCTTTCTTT.

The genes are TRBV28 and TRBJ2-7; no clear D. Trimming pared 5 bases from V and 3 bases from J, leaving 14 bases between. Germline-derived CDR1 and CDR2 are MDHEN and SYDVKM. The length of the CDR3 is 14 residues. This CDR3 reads CASSPWRRIYEQYF. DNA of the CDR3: TGTGCCAGCAGTCCGTGGAGACGTATCTACGAGCAGTACTTC.

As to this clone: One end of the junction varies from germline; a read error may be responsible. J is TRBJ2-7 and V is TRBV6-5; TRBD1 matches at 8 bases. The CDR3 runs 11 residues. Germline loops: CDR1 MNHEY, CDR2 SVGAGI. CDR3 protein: CASSGDRILIF. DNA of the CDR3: TGTGCCAGCAGTGGGGACAGGATTTTAATCTTC.

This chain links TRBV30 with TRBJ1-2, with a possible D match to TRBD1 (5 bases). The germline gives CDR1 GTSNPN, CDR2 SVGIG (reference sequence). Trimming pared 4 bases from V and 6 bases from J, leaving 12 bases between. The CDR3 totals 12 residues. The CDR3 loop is CAWTKGLDGYTF. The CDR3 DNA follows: TGTGCCTGGACGAAGGGGCTTGATGGCTACACCTTC.

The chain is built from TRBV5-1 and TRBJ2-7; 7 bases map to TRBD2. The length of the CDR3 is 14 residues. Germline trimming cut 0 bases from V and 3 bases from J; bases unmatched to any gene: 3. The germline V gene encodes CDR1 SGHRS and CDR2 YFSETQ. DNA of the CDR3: TGCGCCAGCAGCTTGGATCCGGGAGGCTACGAGCAGTACTTC. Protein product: CASSLDPGGYEQYF.

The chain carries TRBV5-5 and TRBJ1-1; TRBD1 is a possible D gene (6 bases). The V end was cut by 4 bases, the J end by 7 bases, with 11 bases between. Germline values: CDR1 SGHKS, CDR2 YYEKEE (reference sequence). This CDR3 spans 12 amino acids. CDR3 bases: TGTGCCAGCAGCCGGACAGCGAGTGAAGCTTTCTTT. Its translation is CASSRTASEAFF.

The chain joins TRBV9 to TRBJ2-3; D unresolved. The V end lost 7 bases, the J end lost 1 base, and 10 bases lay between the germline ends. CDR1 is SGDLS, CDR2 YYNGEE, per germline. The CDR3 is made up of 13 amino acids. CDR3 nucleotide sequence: TGTGCCAGCTCTTTGACTGGCACAGATACGCAGTATTTT. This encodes CASSLTGTDTQYF.

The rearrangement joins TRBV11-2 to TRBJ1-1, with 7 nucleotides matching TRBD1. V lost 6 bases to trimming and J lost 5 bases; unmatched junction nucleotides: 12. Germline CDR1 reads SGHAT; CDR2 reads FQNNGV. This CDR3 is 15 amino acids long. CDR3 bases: TGTGCCAGCAGGATAGTGAAGGGGGCGAGGACTGAAGCTTTCTTT. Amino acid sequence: CASRIVKGARTEAFF. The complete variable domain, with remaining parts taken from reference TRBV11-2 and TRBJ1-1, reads EAGVAQSPRYKIIEKRQSVAFWCNPISGHATLYWYQQILGQGPKLLIQFQNNGVVDDSQLPKDRFSAERLKGVDSTLKIQPAKLEDSAVYLCASRIVKGARTEAFFGQGTRLTVV.

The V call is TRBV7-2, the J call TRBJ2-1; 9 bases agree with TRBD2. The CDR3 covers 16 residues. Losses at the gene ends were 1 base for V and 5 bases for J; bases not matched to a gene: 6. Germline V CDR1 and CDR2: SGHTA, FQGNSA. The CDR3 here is CASSLGETSGNNEQFF. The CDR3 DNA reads TGTGCCAGCAGCTTAGGCGAGACTAGCGGCAACAATGAGCAGTTCTTC. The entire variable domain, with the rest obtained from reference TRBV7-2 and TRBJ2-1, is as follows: GAGVSQSPSNKVTEKGKDVELRCDPISGHTALYWYRQSLGQGLEFLIYFQGNSAPDKSGLPSDRFSAERTGGSVSTLTIQRTQQEDSAVYLCASSLGETSGNNEQFFGPGTRLTVL.

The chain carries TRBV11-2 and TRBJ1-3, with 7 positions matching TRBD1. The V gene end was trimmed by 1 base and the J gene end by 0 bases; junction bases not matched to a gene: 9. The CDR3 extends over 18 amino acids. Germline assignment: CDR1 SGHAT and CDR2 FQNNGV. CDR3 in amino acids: CASSLVPAGQHSGNTIYF. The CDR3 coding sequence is TGTGCCAGCAGCTTAGTCCCGGCGGGACAGCACTCTGGAAACACCATATATTTT.

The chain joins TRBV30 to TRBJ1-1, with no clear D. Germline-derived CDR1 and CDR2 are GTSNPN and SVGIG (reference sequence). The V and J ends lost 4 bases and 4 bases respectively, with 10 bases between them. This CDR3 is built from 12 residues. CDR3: CAWKLAGTEAFF. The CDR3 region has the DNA TGTGCCTGGAAACTGGCGGGCACTGAAGCTTTCTTT.

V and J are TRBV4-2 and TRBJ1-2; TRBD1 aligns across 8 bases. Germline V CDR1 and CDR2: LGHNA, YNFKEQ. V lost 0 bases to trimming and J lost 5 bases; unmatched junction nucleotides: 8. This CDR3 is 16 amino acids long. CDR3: CASSQERQGSLYGYTF. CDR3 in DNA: TGTGCCAGCAGCCAAGAAAGACAGGGGAGCTTGTATGGCTACACCTTC.

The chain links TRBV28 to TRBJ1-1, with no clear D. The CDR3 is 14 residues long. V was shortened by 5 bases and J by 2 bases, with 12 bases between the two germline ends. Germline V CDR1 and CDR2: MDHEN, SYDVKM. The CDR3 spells CASSREGFNTEAFF. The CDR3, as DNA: TGTGCCAGCAGTCGGGAGGGTTTTAACACTGAAGCTTTCTTT.

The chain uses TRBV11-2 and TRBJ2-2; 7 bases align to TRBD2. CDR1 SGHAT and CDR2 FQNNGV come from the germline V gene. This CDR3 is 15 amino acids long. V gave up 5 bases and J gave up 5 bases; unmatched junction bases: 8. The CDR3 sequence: CASSAMWTRTGELFF. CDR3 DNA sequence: TGTGCCAGCAGCGCCATGTGGACTAGGACCGGGGAGCTGTTTTTT. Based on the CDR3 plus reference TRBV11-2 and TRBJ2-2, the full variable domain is EAGVAQSPRYKIIEKRQSVAFWCNPISGHATLYWYQQILGQGPKLLIQFQNNGVVDDSQLPKDRFSAERLKGVDSTLKIQPAKLEDSAVYLCASSAMWTRTGELFFGEGSRLTVL.

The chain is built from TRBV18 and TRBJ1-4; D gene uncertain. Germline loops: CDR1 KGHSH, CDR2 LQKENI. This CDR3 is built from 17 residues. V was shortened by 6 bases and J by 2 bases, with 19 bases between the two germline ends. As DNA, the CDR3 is TGTGCCAGCTCCCGAGAGTTAATACGGAGGACTAATGAAAAACTGTTTTTT. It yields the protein CASSRELIRRTNEKLFF.

For the CDR3, the DNA is TGTGCCAGCAGTGAATCCGAAGCCCGATTTGAAGCTTTCTTT. Residues: CASSESEARFEAFF. The genes are TRBV25-1 and TRBJ1-1; D gene uncertain. V gave up 1 base and J gave up 7 bases, with 13 bases separating them. This CDR3 has 14 residues. Germline V lookup: CDR1 MGHDK, CDR2 SYGVNS.

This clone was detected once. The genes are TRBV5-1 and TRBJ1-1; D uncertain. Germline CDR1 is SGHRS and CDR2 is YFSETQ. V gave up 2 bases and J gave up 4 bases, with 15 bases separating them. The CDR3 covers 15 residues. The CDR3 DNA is TGCGCCAGCAGCTTATTGCGGGAAGTGGGCACTGAAGCTTTCTTT. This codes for CASSLLREVGTEAFF.

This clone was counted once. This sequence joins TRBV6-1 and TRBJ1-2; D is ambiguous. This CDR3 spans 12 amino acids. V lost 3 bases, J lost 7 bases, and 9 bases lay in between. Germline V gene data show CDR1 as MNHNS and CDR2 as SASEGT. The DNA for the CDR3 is TGTGCCAGCAGTGACGGGCGGGGTGGCTACACCTTC. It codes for CASSDGRGGYTF.

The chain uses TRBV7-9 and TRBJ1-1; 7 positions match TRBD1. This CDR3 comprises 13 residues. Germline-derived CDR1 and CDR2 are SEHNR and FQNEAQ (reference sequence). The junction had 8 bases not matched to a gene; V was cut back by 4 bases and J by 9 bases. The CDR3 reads CASSWDRSAQAFF. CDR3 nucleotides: TGTGCCAGCAGCTGGGACAGATCAGCGCAAGCTTTCTTT.

The CDR3 DNA follows: TGTGCTAGTGGCCGAGGAACTAGCGGGAGGTCTGATGAGCAGTTCTTC. Translation: CASGRGTSGRSDEQFF. V gene TRBV12-5 combines with J gene TRBJ2-1; 12 bases fit TRBD2. CDR3 length: 16 amino acids. With V trimmed by 6 bases and J by 8 bases, 11 bases remained unmatched. The germline V gene has CDR1 LGHNT and CDR2 FRNRAP.

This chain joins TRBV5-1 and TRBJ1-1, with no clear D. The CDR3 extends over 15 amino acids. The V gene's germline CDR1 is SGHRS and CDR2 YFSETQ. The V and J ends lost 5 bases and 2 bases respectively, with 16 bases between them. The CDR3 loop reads CASRPTQLSNTEAFF. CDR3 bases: TGCGCCAGCAGACCCACCCAGTTATCCAACACTGAAGCTTTCTTT.

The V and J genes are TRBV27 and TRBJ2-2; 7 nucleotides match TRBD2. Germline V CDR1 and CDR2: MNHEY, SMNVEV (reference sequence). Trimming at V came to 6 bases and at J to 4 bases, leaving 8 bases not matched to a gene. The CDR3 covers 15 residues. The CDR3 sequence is CASRERSGITGELFF. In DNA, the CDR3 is TGTGCCAGCAGGGAGCGGAGCGGGATCACCGGGGAGCTGTTTTTT.

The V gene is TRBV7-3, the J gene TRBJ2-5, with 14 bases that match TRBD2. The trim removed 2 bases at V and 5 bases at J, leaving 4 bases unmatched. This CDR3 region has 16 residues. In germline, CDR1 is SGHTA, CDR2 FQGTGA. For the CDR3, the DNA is TGTGCCAGCAGCTTAGGGACTAGCGGGAGATCGGAGACCCAGTACTTC. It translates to CASSLGTSGRSETQYF. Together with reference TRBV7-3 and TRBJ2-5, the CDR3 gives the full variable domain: GAGVSQTPSNKVTEKGKYVELRCDPISGHTALYWYRQSLGQGPEFLIYFQGTGAADDSGLPNDRFFAVRPEGSVSTLKIQRTERGDSAVYLCASSLGTSGRSETQYFGPGTRLLVL.

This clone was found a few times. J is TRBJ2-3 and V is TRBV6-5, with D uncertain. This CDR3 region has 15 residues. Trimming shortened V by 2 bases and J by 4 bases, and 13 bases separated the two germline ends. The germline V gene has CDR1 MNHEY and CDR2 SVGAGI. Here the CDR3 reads CASSYTPSTSDTQYF. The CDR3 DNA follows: TGTGCCAGCAGTTACACCCCATCCACTTCAGATACGCAGTATTTT.

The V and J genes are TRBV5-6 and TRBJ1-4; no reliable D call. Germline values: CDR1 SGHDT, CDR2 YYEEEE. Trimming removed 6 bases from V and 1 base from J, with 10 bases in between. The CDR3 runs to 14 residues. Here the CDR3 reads CASTIEGTNEKLFF. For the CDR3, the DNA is TGTGCCAGCACCATTGAGGGAACTAATGAAAAACTGTTTTTT. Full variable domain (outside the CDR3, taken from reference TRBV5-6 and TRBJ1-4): DAGVTQSPTHLIKTRGQQVTLRCSPKSGHDTVSWYQQALGQGPQFIFQYYEEEERQRGNFPDRFSGHQFPNYSSELNVNALLLGDSALYLCASTIEGTNEKLFFGSGTQLSVL.